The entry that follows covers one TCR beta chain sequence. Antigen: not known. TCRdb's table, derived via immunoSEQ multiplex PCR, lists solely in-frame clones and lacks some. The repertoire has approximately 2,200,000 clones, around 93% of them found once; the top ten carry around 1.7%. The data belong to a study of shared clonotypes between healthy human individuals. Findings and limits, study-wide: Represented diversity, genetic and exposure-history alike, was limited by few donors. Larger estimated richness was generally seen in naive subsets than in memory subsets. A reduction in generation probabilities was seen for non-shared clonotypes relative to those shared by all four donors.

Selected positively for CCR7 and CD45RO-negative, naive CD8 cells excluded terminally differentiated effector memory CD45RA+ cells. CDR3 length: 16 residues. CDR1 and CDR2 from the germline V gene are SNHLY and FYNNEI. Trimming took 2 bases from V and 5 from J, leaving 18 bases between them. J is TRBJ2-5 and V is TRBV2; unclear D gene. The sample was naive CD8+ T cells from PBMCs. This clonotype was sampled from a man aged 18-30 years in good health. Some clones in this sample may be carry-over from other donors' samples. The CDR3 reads CASSESKEDPLETQYF. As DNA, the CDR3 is TGTGCCAGCAGTGAAAGTAAAGAGGACCCCCTCGAGACCCAGTACTTC.